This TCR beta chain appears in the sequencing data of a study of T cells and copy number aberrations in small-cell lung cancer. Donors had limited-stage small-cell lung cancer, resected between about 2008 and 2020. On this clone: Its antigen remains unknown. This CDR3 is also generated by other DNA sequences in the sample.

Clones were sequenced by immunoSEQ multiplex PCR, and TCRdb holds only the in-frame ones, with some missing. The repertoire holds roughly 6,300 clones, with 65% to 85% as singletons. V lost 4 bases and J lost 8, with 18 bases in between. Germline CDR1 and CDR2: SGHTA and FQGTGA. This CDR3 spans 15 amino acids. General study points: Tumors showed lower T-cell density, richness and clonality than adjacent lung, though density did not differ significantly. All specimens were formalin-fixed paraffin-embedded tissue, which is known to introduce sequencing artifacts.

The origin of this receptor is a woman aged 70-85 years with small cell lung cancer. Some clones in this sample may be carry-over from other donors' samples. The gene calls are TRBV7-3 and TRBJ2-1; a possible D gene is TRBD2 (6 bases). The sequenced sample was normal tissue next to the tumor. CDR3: CASSSSSGASDEQFF. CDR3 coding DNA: TGTGCCAGCAGCTCGTCTTCGGGAGCCAGCGATGAGCAGTTCTTC.